This T cell receptor (beta chain) was captured by sequencing in a study of CD8 T cells in ankylosing spondylitis. Overall study findings and caveats: Significantly higher representation of disease-linked clones was reported for matched ankylosing spondylitis synovial fluid. Ankylosing spondylitis blood seemed to carry a telltale TCR beta motif made of seven or eight highly homologous variants.

With molecular barcodes, quantitative 5'-RACE was used to make the TCR beta libraries. TCRdb itself ran the 5' RACE reads through MiXCR, one entry per CDR3 protein. The repertoire holds 350,000 to 450,000 distinct CDR3 sequences, with 26% as singletons. This clonotype was picked up a small number of times. Its antigen is still unknown. The receptor was derived from a male donor with ankylosing spondylitis. Sequencing input: blood, either unsorted or a sorted T cell fraction (not recorded which).

In nucleotides, the CDR3 is TGCGCCAGCAGCCAAGTTCGGTTAGCCACCTATAATTCACCCCTCCACTTT. Translation: CASSQVRLATYNSPLHF. V and J are TRBV4-1 and TRBJ1-6; D is ambiguous. CDR3 length equals 17 residues. Germline values: CDR1 MGHRA, CDR2 YSYEKL. The ends were cut back, 1 base at V and 2 bases at J, with 12 bases in the middle.